The 9 T cell receptor beta chains below were found in one sample sequenced in a study of CD8 T cells in Susac syndrome (dated by TCRdb to about 2019). Library method: the immunoSEQ multiplex PCR assay. RNA was extracted with the RNeasy kit and about 0.45 to 1 ug was reverse transcribed using random hexamers. TCRdb trimmed public reads at Q25 via fastp, called clones via MiXCR and kept in-frame beta chains. CDR3 protein duplicates are merged, each entry listing the most common genes and DNA. In all, the sample holds more than 250,000 distinct CDR3 sequences, and 92% of those were seen once. Approximately 0.065% of the sample is held by the ten biggest clonotypes. The sequencing sample was made of CD4+ T cells from PBMCs. These receptors were collected from a human donor with multiple sclerosis.

This clonotype was found once. The rearrangement uses TRBV18 and TRBJ2-1, with D maybe TRBD2 (5 bases). The CDR3 is made up of 13 amino acids. The germline CDR1 and CDR2 sequences are KGHSH and LQKENI. V dropped 3 bases and J dropped 10 bases, with 13 bases sitting between them. The CDR3 spells CASSPDGGWEQFF. The CDR3, as DNA: TGTGCCAGCTCACCGGACGGAGGTTGGGAGCAGTTCTTC.

This clonotype has more than one count but fewer than ten. This rearrangement joins TRBV19 to TRBJ1-1, with TRBD1 as a possible D gene (6 bases). Germline CDR1 reads LNHDA; CDR2 reads SQIVND (reference sequence). V lost 6 bases and J 0 bases, leaving 8 bases between the germline ends. This CDR3 has 13 amino acids. As DNA, the CDR3 is TGTGCCAGTAGCGACAGGATGAACACTGAAGCTTTCTTT. Its protein is CASSDRMNTEAFF.

CDR3 nucleotides: TGTGCCAGCAGCTTGGAGTACACAGATACGCAGTATTTT. This encodes CASSLEYTDTQYF. V is TRBV5-6 and J is TRBJ2-3; D not certain. Germline V gives CDR1 SGHDT, CDR2 YYEEEE. Between the trimmed V and J ends, which lost 0 bases and 2 bases, there was a span of 4 bases. CDR3 length equals 13 residues.

CDR3 nucleotides: TGCGCCAGCAGCCTCAGGCAGGGAGGAACTGAAGCTTTCTTT. This encodes CASSLRQGGTEAFF. The rearrangement uses TRBV5-1 and TRBJ1-1; perhaps TRBD1 as D (5 bases). Germline V gene lookup returns CDR1 SGHRS and CDR2 YFSETQ. The CDR3 runs to 14 residues. The V end was cut by 4 bases, the J end by 5 bases, with 15 bases between.

The chain carries TRBV20-1 and TRBJ2-2, with TRBD2 matching 13 bases. The CDR3 runs 17 residues. Germline CDR1 reads DFQATT; CDR2 reads SNEGSKA (reference sequence). After removal of 3 bases from V and 7 bases from J, the junction contained 11 bases not matched to a gene. CDR3 in DNA: TGCAGTGCTAGGGGGACTAGCGGGGATCCTCACGGCGGGGAGCTGTTTTTT. It encodes CSARGTSGDPHGGELFF.

This clonotype occurred once. The J gene is TRBJ2-5, the V gene TRBV20-1; 11 bases map to TRBD2. Trimming at V came to 4 bases and at J to 2 bases, leaving 6 bases not matched to a gene. CDR3 length: 15 amino acids. Germline V gene data show CDR1 as DFQATT and CDR2 as SNEGSKA (reference sequence). The CDR3 sequence is CSAKRLAGSQETQYF. CDR3 sequence (DNA): TGCAGTGCTAAACGACTAGCGGGGTCACAAGAGACCCAGTACTTC.

V is TRBV7-9 and J is TRBJ1-2, with 8 nucleotides matching TRBD1. The ends lost 6 bases at V and 4 bases at J; junction bases unmatched: 13. Germline V CDR1 and CDR2: SEHNR, FQNEAQ (reference sequence). CDR3 length equals 16 residues. DNA of the CDR3: TGTGCCAGCAGGCCATCAGGGGGCCCTACTGGCTATGGCTACACCTTC. As protein: CASRPSGGPTGYGYTF.

This chain connects TRBV7-9 to TRBJ2-1; 8 positions match TRBD2. CDR1 and CDR2 from the germline V gene are SEHNR and FQNEAQ (reference sequence). The CDR3 spans 15 residues. Trimming removed 2 bases from V and 5 bases from J; junction bases left unmatched: 5. The CDR3 DNA is TGTGCCAGCAGCTTACGGACTAGCACGCACAATGAGCAGTTCTTC. This gives the protein CASSLRTSTHNEQFF.

The rearrangement joins TRBV9 to TRBJ2-7; 7 nucleotides match TRBD1. V dropped 0 bases and J dropped 0; count of bases not matched to a gene: 3. Germline CDR1 is SGDLS and CDR2 is YYNGEE. CDR3 size: 15 residues. As DNA, the CDR3 is TGTGCCAGCAGCGTAGGAGGGGACAGCTCCTACGAGCAGTACTTC. Translated: CASSVGGDSSYEQYF. The full variable domain, rest sourced from reference TRBV9 and TRBJ2-7, is DSGVTQTPKHLITATGQRVTLRCSPRSGDLSVYWYQQSLDQGLQFLIQYYNGEERAKGNILERFSAQQFPDLHSELNLSSLELGDSALYFCASSVGGDSSYEQYFGPGTRLTVT.